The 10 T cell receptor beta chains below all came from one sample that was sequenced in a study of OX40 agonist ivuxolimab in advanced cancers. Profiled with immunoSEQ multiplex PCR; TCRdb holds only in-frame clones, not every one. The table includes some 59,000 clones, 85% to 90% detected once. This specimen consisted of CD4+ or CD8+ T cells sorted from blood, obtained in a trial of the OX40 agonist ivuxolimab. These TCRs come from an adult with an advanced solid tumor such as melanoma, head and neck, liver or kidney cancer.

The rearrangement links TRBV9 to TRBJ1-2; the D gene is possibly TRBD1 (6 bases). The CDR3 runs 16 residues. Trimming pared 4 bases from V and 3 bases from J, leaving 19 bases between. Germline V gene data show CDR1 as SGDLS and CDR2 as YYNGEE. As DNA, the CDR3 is TGTGCCAGCAGCCCCAGTGTACAGGGAGAGGACTATGGCTACACCTTC. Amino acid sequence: CASSPSVQGEDYGYTF.

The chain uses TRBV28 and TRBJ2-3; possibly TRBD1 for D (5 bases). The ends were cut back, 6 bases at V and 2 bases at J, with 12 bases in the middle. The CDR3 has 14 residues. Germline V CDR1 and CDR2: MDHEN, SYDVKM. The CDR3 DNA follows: TGTGCCAGCAGAAGAACAGGCTCCACAGATACGCAGTATTTT. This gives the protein CASRRTGSTDTQYF.

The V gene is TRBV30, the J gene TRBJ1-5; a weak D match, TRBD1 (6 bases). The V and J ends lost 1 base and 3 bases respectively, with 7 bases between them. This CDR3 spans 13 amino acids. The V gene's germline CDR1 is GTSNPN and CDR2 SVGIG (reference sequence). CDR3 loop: CAWSGQANQPQHF. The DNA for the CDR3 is TGTGCCTGGAGTGGACAGGCCAATCAGCCCCAGCATTTT.

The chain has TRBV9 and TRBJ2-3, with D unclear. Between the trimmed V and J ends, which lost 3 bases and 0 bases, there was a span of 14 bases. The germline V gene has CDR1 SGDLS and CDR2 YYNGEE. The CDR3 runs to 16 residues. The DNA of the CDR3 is TGTGCCAGCAGCGGAACCGGACGTGCTAGCACAGATACGCAGTATTTT. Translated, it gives CASSGTGRASTDTQYF. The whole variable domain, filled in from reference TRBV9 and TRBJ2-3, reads DSGVTQTPKHLITATGQRVTLRCSPRSGDLSVYWYQQSLDQGLQFLIQYYNGEERAKGNILERFSAQQFPDLHSELNLSSLELGDSALYFCASSGTGRASTDTQYFGPGTRLTVL.

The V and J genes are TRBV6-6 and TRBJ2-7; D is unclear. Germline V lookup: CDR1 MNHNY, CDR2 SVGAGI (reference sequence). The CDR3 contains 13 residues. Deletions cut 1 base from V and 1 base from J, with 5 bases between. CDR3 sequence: CASSYYGSYEQYF. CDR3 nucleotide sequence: TGTGCCAGCAGTTACTATGGTTCCTACGAGCAGTACTTC.

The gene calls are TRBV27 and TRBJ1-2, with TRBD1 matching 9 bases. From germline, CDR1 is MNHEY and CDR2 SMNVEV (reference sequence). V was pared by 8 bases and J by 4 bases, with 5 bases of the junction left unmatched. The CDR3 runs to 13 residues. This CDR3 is CASSTGGGYGYTF. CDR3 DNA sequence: TGTGCCAGCTCTACAGGGGGCGGCTATGGCTACACCTTC.

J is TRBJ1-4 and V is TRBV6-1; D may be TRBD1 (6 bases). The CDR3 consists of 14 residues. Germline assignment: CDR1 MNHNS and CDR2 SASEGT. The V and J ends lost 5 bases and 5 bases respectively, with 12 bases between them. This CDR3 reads CASSFSGANEKLFF. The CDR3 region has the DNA TGTGCCAGCAGTTTCTCAGGGGCGAATGAAAAACTGTTTTTT.

CDR3 DNA: TGTGCCAGCAGCTCGTCCTGGGGAACCGAGCAGTTCTTC. It codes for CASSSSWGTEQFF. The chain links TRBV7-8 to TRBJ2-1; D gene ambiguous. The CDR3 is 13 amino acids. Trimming left V 4 bases short and J 10 bases short, with 14 bases between. Per the germline V gene, CDR1 is SGHVS and CDR2 is FQNEAQ.

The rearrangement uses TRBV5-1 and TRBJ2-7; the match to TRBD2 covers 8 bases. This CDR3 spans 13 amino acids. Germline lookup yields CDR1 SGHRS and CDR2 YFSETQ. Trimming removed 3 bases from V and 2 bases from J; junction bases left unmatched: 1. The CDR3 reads CASSSGLAYEQYF. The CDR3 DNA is TGCGCCAGCAGCTCGGGACTAGCCTACGAGCAGTACTTC. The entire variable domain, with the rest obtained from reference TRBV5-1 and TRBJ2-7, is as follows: KAGVTQTPRYLIKTRGQQVTLSCSPISGHRSVSWYQQTPGQGLQFLFEYFSETQRNKGNFPGRFSGRQFSNSRSEMNVSTLELGDSALYLCASSSGLAYEQYFGPGTRLTVT.

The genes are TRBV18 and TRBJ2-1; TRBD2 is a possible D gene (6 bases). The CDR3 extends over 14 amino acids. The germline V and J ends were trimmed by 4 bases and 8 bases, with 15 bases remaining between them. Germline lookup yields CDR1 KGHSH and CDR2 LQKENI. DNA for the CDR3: TGTGCCAGCTCACTCCCGGGAGCGAAGGATGAGCAGTTCTTC. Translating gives CASSLPGAKDEQFF.